This T cell receptor (beta chain) was captured in a study of blood T cells in healthy people across ages. A second PCR, run for roughly 7 to 12 cycles, used a sample-barcoded 5' primer plus a J-beta primer mix. MiXCR, run by TCRdb on the 5' RACE reads, gives a single entry per CDR3 protein. Of 850,000 to 1,300,000 distinct CDR3 sequences listed, around 45% are singletons. Per the germline V gene, CDR1 is LGHDT and CDR2 is YNNKEL (reference sequence). The CDR3 covers 13 residues. With 3 bases clipped from V and 7 bases from J, the junction kept 3 bases outside the gene matches. There were healthy Caucasian individuals from Russia, aged roughly 6 to 90, serving as donors.

The chain combines TRBV3-1 with TRBJ1-2; 9 nucleotides line up with TRBD1. The TCR was taken from a woman aged 55-69 years in good health. Sequencing was performed on blood. This CDR3 reads CASSHWDRVGYTF. The CDR3 DNA follows: TGTGCCAGCAGCCATTGGGACAGGGTTGGCTACACCTTC. Supplemented by reference TRBV3-1 and TRBJ1-2, the full variable domain reads DTAVSQTPKYLVTQMGNDKSIKCEQNLGHDTMYWYKQDSKKFLKIMFSYNNKELIINETVPNRFSPKSPDKAHLNLHINSLELGDSAVYFCASSHWDRVGYTFGSGTRLTVV.